This T cell receptor beta chain emerged from a study of tumor-infiltrating lymphocytes in localized non-small cell lung cancer. Study overall: From each patient, both tumor and uninvolved lung, non-adjacent to tumor, were sampled.

Trimming took off 8 bases at V and 5 bases at J, with 9 bases between the two ends. This CDR3 has 11 residues. Germline V lookup: CDR1 ENHRY, CDR2 SYGVKD. Notes on the study in general: Tumors had more T cell infiltration than uninvolved lung, per TCRbeta sequencing and CD3 counts.

TCRdb's table, derived via immunoSEQ multiplex PCR, lists solely in-frame clones and lacks some. Of about 7,100 clones in the sample, around three fifths are singletons; the top ten hold less than 15%. In this sample, this clone turned up a few times. Its antigen is still unknown. Sequenced sample: uninvolved lung tissue not adjacent to the tumor. The origin of this receptor is a human donor with non-small cell lung cancer. The chain joins TRBV10-3 to TRBJ1-1; D is unclear. CDR3 bases: TGTGCCATCGGGATGAGAACTGAAGCTTTCTTT. As protein: CAIGMRTEAFF.